This paragraph covers one T cell receptor (beta chain) sequence. Antigen: not known. These data come from a study of early T cells in non-severe SARS-CoV-2 infection. On the study more broadly: Bulk RNA from unsorted whole blood was sequenced; chains were unpaired.

Researchers tagged individual cDNA molecules with unique molecular identifiers. TCRdb reprocessed the 5' RACE reads via MiXCR and lists one record per CDR3 protein. Of 53,000 or so distinct CDR3 sequences listed, 10% to 15% were seen once; the top ten hold 2.5%. Germline assignment: CDR1 MDHEN and CDR2 SYDVKM. The CDR3 has 12 amino acids. V was clipped by 3 bases and J by 10 bases, with 9 bases between them. Findings and limits, study-wide: VDJdb matching, biased toward anti-spike CD8 responses, missed private and CD4 specificities.

The TCR sequence derives from an adult who was a healthcare worker with PCR-confirmed SARS-CoV-2 infection or an uninfected control (not recorded which). The gene calls are TRBV28 and TRBJ1-4; D gene ambiguous. The sample here was whole blood, taken at baseline. The CDR3 nucleotides are TGTGCCAGCAGTTTGCGAAGTTTAAAACTGTTTTTT. It is translated as CASSLRSLKLFF.